This T cell receptor beta chain came from a study of graft-versus-host responses after intestinal transplantation. The wider study: Each recipient received anti-thymocyte globulin induction, then tacrolimus and steroids for approximately 3 years.

This clone appeared a single time. Its cognate antigen is unknown. Study-level findings and limits: Circulating GvH clones peaking coincided with falling HvG clones soon after transplant. Recipient marrow harbored GvH clones, some of which surfaced first in ileum or blood.

V lost 4 bases, J lost 1 base, and 10 bases lay in between. CDR1 MGHRA and CDR2 YSYEKL come from the germline V gene. This CDR3 has 14 residues. Profiled with immunoSEQ multiplex PCR; TCRdb holds only in-frame clones, not every one. The sample lists some 86,000 clones, 91% occurring once. This clonotype originated in a human donor who received an intestinal transplant. This sequence joins TRBV4-1 and TRBJ2-5; D is possibly TRBD2 (5 bases). This specimen consisted of unstimulated CD4+ T cells sorted from spleen or lymph node cells, obtained before intestinal transplant. The CDR3 loop is CASSREGVQETQYF. For the CDR3, the DNA is TGCGCCAGCAGCCGCGAGGGTGTCCAAGAGACCCAGTACTTC.